The 13 T cell receptor beta chains in this list originate from one sample, sequenced in a study of Ad26.COV2.S vaccination and SARS-CoV-2 variants. Sequencing was performed with immunoSEQ multiplex PCR; in TCRdb, only in-frame clones are kept and a portion is missing. The sample records around 350,000 clones, roughly 81% being singletons. Specified treatment: roughly 19 received Ad26.COV2.S at low or high dose, single or two shots; about five received placebo; per-sample allocation not given. Samples were taken on day 63 after the first vaccine or placebo injection. The sample here was peripheral blood, taken in a trial of Ad26.COV2.S vaccine versus placebo. All receptors come from a person between 18 and 65 years old who received the Ad26.COV2.S COVID-19 vaccine or a placebo.

The J gene is TRBJ2-1, the V gene TRBV11-2; D is possibly TRBD2 (6 bases). V shed 1 base and J shed 3 bases, with 7 bases lying between them. The CDR3 totals 14 residues. Germline CDR1 and CDR2: SGHAT and FQNNGV. DNA of the CDR3: TGTGCCAGCAGCTTAGTCGGGAGCTACAATGAGCAGTTCTTC. Protein product: CASSLVGSYNEQFF.

This rearrangement joins TRBV7-9 to TRBJ2-1; 8 bases are a match to TRBD2. Losses at the gene ends were 1 base for V and 0 bases for J; bases not matched to a gene: 11. The length of the CDR3 is 19 residues. Germline V lookup: CDR1 SEHNR, CDR2 FQNEAQ (reference sequence). Here the CDR3 DNA reads TGTGCCAGCAGCTTAGACCCCTTAGCGGGGCGATCCTCCTACAATGAGCAGTTCTTC. Translation gives CASSLDPLAGRSSYNEQFF.

The chain uses TRBV3-1 (or the pseudogene TRBV3-2) and TRBJ2-2, with TRBD1 identical over 7 bases. The germline V gene has CDR1 LGHDT and CDR2 YNNKEL (reference sequence). This CDR3 is 16 amino acids long. V gave up 5 bases and J gave up 1 base; unmatched junction bases: 7. CDR3 sequence reads: CASSEAGTENTGELFF. The CDR3 nucleotides are TGTGCCAGCAGCGAAGCCGGGACAGAGAACACCGGGGAGCTGTTTTTT.

The chain uses TRBV4-3 and TRBJ2-3, with TRBD2 matching 11 bases. This CDR3 region has 17 residues. Germline V gene lookup returns CDR1 LGHNA and CDR2 YSLEER. With 4 bases clipped from V and 4 bases from J, the junction kept 10 bases outside the gene matches. The CDR3 bases are TGCGCCAGCAGCCTGGCGGGGACTAGCGGAGGGGCAGATACGCAGTATTTT. Translating gives CASSLAGTSGGADTQYF.

The CDR3 bases are TGTGCCAGTAGTATACCAACAGGGCTATGGCGTGAGGGCTACACCTTC. Its translation is CASSIPTGLWREGYTF. The rearrangement uses TRBV19 and TRBJ1-2, with D perhaps TRBD1 (6 bases). The V end lost 2 bases, the J end lost 8 bases, and 21 bases lay between the germline ends. Germline-derived CDR1 and CDR2 are LNHDA and SQIVND (reference sequence). CDR3 length equals 16 residues.

The chain joins TRBV18 to TRBJ2-2; 8 positions match TRBD2. The CDR3 is made up of 16 amino acids. V dropped 3 bases and J dropped 0; count of bases not matched to a gene: 3. The V gene's germline CDR1 is KGHSH and CDR2 LQKENI. In DNA form, the CDR3 reads TGTGCCAGCTCACCCCCGACTAGCGCGAACACCGGGGAGCTGTTTTTT. It translates to CASSPPTSANTGELFF. Supplemented by reference TRBV18 and TRBJ2-2, the full variable domain reads NAGVMQNPRHLVRRRGQEARLRCSPMKGHSHVYWYRQLPEEGLKFMVYLQKENIIDESGMPKERFSAEFPKEGPSILRIQQVVRGDSAAYFCASSPPTSANTGELFFGEGSRLTVL.

Notes on this clone: The same CDR3 also results from other DNA sequences found in this sample. This sequence joins TRBV28 and TRBJ1-2; no definite D call. V lost 8 bases to trimming and J lost 2 bases, with 6 bases between them. Germline lookup yields CDR1 MDHEN and CDR2 SYDVKM. The CDR3 sequence is 11 residues long. The CDR3 here is CASVTNYGYTF. The CDR3 DNA reads TGTGCCAGCGTGACAAACTATGGCTACACCTTC.

The V call is TRBV7-2, the J call TRBJ2-3; D not certain. CDR3 size: 13 residues. V shed 3 bases and J shed 6 bases, with 10 bases lying between them. Germline V gene lookup returns CDR1 SGHTA and CDR2 FQGNSA. The CDR3 DNA reads as TGTGCCAGCAGCTTTAAGTATGGGGATACGCAGTATTTT. It encodes CASSFKYGDTQYF.

The V gene is TRBV28, the J gene TRBJ1-4; a possible D gene is TRBD1 (6 bases). Trimming took off 7 bases at V and 4 bases at J, with 16 bases between the two ends. Germline CDR1 reads MDHEN; CDR2 reads SYDVKM. This CDR3 is built from 15 residues. The CDR3 spells CASMTGGTNNEKLFF. In DNA, the CDR3 is TGTGCCAGCATGACGGGGGGGACAAATAATGAAAAACTGTTTTTT.

This clone was recorded once. The chain is built from TRBV9 and TRBJ1-1, with D tentatively TRBD1 (5 bases). The V gene lost 3 bases and the J gene lost 4 bases, with 16 bases spanning the gap. The CDR3 covers 15 residues. The germline V gene encodes CDR1 SGDLS and CDR2 YYNGEE. CDR3 sequence: CASSEGPSWGTEAFF. The DNA of the CDR3 is TGTGCCAGCAGCGAGGGACCGAGCTGGGGCACTGAAGCTTTCTTT.

V usage is TRBV5-8 and J usage is TRBJ1-6; D gene uncertain. V lost 4 bases and J lost 0, with 14 bases in between. CDR1 is SGHTS and CDR2 is YDEGEE in the germline V gene. This CDR3 has 17 amino acids. This CDR3 is CASSPRRPSSYNSPLHF. Here the CDR3 DNA reads TGTGCCAGCAGCCCCCGCCGACCCAGCTCCTATAATTCACCCCTCCACTTT.

This chain links TRBV11-2 with TRBJ1-4, with 10 nucleotides matching TRBD1. The V segment lost 5 bases and the J segment 7 bases; nucleotides outside the gene matches: 7. CDR1 SGHAT and CDR2 FQNNGV come from the germline V gene. CDR3 length: 15 residues. The CDR3 DNA sequence: TGTGCCAGCAGCCTAAACCGGGACAGGGGTGAAAAACTGTTTTTT. Translating gives CASSLNRDRGEKLFF.

The rearrangement links TRBV7-9 to TRBJ1-2, with 9 bases identical to TRBD1. With V trimmed by 4 bases and J by 3 bases, 6 bases remained unmatched. This CDR3 comprises 15 residues. Germline assignment: CDR1 SEHNR and CDR2 FQNEAQ (reference sequence). CDR3 DNA sequence: TGTGCCAGCAGCTGGGGACAGGGCTTGGACTATGGCTACACCTTC. Amino acid sequence: CASSWGQGLDYGYTF.